These 27 T cell receptor beta chains originate from one sample sequenced in a study of T cell repertoires in cytomegalovirus infection (dated by TCRdb to about 2019). The sequencer listed for this sample is Illumina HiSeq 1500. TCRdb redid the processing of the public reads, applying fastp at Q25 and MiXCR, and retained in-frame beta chains. Each record represents a unique CDR3 protein, reported with the most common genes and DNA among its rows. This sample lists approximately 700,000 distinct CDR3 sequences; about 40% were detected once. Roughly 2.8% of the sample lies in the top ten. The sequenced material came from PBMCs. The receptor source for this set is a human donor in good health (CMV status not recorded). Some clones in this sample may be carry-over from other donors' samples.

With respect to this clonotype: One junction end disagrees with the germline gene, perhaps due to a read error. The rearrangement joins TRBV24-1 to TRBJ2-3, with 7 nucleotides matching TRBD1. The CDR3 has 16 amino acids. CDR1 KGHDR and CDR2 SFDVKD come from the germline V gene. DNA for the CDR3: TGTCCCACCAGTGATGTAGCCAGGGGGAAGCCAGATACGCAGTATTTT. Its translation is CPTSDVARGKPDTQYF.

A few counts support this clonotype. The genes are TRBV27 and TRBJ1-6; D is unclear. CDR3 length: 14 amino acids. The germline CDR1 and CDR2 sequences are MNHEY and SMNVEV (reference sequence). Trimming pared 3 bases from V and 5 bases from J, leaving 8 bases between. The CDR3 here is CASSLQANNSPLHF. CDR3 in DNA: TGTGCCAGCAGTTTGCAGGCCAATAATTCACCCCTCCACTTT.

The genes are TRBV6-2 or TRBV6-3 and TRBJ1-1; a possible D gene is TRBD1 (6 bases). Trimming cost V 2 bases and J 0 bases, with 13 bases left between them. Per germline, CDR1 MNHEY and CDR2 SVGEGT. The CDR3 has 16 amino acids. CDR3 DNA: TGTGCCAGCAGTTACAAGATTGGACAGATGAACACTGAAGCTTTCTTT. Residues: CASSYKIGQMNTEAFF.

This clonotype was seen a few times. This chain uses TRBV5-1 with TRBJ2-1; 9 bases line up with TRBD2. CDR3 length: 16 amino acids. V was pared by 5 bases and J by 4 bases, with 10 bases of the junction left unmatched. CDR1 SGHRS and CDR2 YFSETQ come from the germline V gene. Written as DNA, the CDR3 is TGCGCCAGCAGACTCTTTAGCGGGGGAGGATACAATGAGCAGTTCTTC. As protein: CASRLFSGGGYNEQFF.

In DNA, the CDR3 is TGTGCCAGCAGGGGCACCGACTTCTCTGGAAACACCATATATTTT. This gives the protein CASRGTDFSGNTIYF. The gene calls are TRBV6-6 and TRBJ1-3; D is uncertain. CDR3 length: 15 residues. Trimming left V 6 bases short and J 0 bases short, with 12 bases between. The V gene's germline CDR1 is MNHNY and CDR2 SVGAGI (reference sequence).

The chain combines TRBV27 with TRBJ1-2, with 7 positions matching TRBD1. Germline V gene sequence: CDR1 MNHEY, CDR2 SMNVEV (reference sequence). V shed 4 bases, J shed 5 bases, and the junction held 19 bases outside the gene matches. The CDR3 totals 18 residues. The CDR3 DNA sequence: TGTGCCAGCAGTTCCGTCGACAGGGAGATAGGAGTTAGGTATGGCTACACCTTC. It encodes CASSSVDREIGVRYGYTF.

V gene TRBV27 combines with J gene TRBJ2-5; TRBD2 agrees at 7 bases. The trim removed 3 bases at V and 3 bases at J, leaving 7 bases unmatched. Germline V lookup: CDR1 MNHEY, CDR2 SMNVEV (reference sequence). The length of the CDR3 is 15 residues. CDR3 sequence reads: CASSFLGTTEETQYF. For the CDR3, the DNA is TGTGCCAGCAGTTTCCTCGGGACTACCGAAGAGACCCAGTACTTC.

This clonotype was seen more than once but under ten times. The chain uses TRBV4-1 and TRBJ2-2; the match to TRBD1 covers 12 bases. The CDR3 spans 16 residues. Trimming removed 0 bases from V and 7 bases from J; junction bases left unmatched: 3. Germline CDR1 MGHRA, CDR2 YSYEKL. The CDR3 sequence is CASSQEGQGAVGELFF. The CDR3, as DNA: TGCGCCAGCAGCCAAGAGGGACAGGGGGCGGTCGGGGAGCTGTTTTTT.

In regard to this clonotype: A far more abundant clone sits one base away, making this likely a read error. V and J are TRBV7-8 and TRBJ2-7; D is uncertain. Per germline, CDR1 SGHVS and CDR2 FQNEAQ. CDR3 size: 11 residues. CDR3 DNA sequence: TGTGCCAGCAGCTTGCGATACGAGCCGTACTTC. Amino acid sequence: CASSLRYEPYF.

The chain joins TRBV5-3 to TRBJ1-5; 8 bases line up with TRBD1. TRBV5-3 is labeled an ORF, and its function is uncertain. The junction had 10 bases not matched to a gene; V was cut back by 4 bases and J by 1 base. The CDR3 is made up of 17 amino acids. DNA for the CDR3: TGTGCCAGAAGCCACGGACAGGGACGGAAGAGCAATCAGCCCCAGCATTTT. Amino acid sequence: CARSHGQGRKSNQPQHF.

V gene TRBV12-3 or TRBV12-4 combines with J gene TRBJ1-1, with D possibly being TRBD1 (6 bases). The ends were cut back, 6 bases at V and 0 bases at J, with 11 bases in the middle. This CDR3 contains 14 residues. In nucleotides, the CDR3 is TGTGCCAGCAGGTCCGGACAGATGAACACTGAAGCTTTCTTT. This encodes CASRSGQMNTEAFF.

This clonotype was found many times. The chain employs TRBV7-8 and TRBJ2-5; 8 bases agree with TRBD2. With 5 bases clipped from V and 2 bases from J, the junction kept 7 bases outside the gene matches. Looked up from germline, CDR1 is SGHVS and CDR2 is FQNEAQ. This CDR3 has 15 residues. CDR3 protein: CASSLGLARQETQYF. CDR3 nucleotides: TGTGCCAGCAGCCTAGGACTAGCAAGGCAAGAGACCCAGTACTTC.

This clonotype came up many times. V and J are TRBV12-3 or TRBV12-4 and TRBJ2-3; 11 bases map to TRBD1. The CDR3 is 16 residues long. V lost 5 bases and J lost 3; bases outside the gene matches: 7. DNA for the CDR3: TGTGCCAGCAGTCGGTGGACAGGGGGCGCGACAGATACGCAGTATTTT. This codes for CASSRWTGGATDTQYF.

This clonotype was detected a few times. The chain has TRBV7-6 and TRBJ2-7; the D gene is possibly TRBD2 (6 bases). Germline V gives CDR1 SGHVS, CDR2 FNYEAQ. V lost 2 bases and J 2 bases, leaving 16 bases between the germline ends. The CDR3 is made up of 16 amino acids. Here the CDR3 DNA reads TGTGCCAGCAGCTTAAATCGGGACTCGAAGACCTACGAGCAGTACTTC. Amino acids: CASSLNRDSKTYEQYF.

This clonotype was seen a handful of times. The chain employs TRBV4-1 and TRBJ1-4; D may be TRBD1 (5 bases). Trimming removed 0 bases at V and 6 bases at J, with 20 bases between. The V gene's germline CDR1 is MGHRA and CDR2 YSYEKL. The CDR3 contains 18 residues. The CDR3 sequence: CASSQDWGRNRGDEKLFF. The DNA for the CDR3 is TGCGCCAGCAGCCAAGATTGGGGACGGAACCGCGGGGATGAAAAACTGTTTTTT.

The V gene is TRBV28, the J gene TRBJ2-6; perhaps TRBD2 as D (6 bases). V dropped 5 bases and J dropped 2 bases, with 19 bases sitting between them. CDR1 and CDR2 from the germline V gene are MDHEN and SYDVKM. The CDR3 has 18 amino acids. The CDR3 here is CASSPLYSGTPGANVLTF. The CDR3 bases are TGTGCCAGCAGTCCCCTCTATAGCGGCACCCCTGGGGCCAACGTCCTGACTTTC.

In this sample, this clonotype turned up many times. The V gene is TRBV7-9, the J gene TRBJ2-4, with TRBD1 identical over 10 bases. Germline loops: CDR1 SEHNR, CDR2 FQNEAQ (reference sequence). CDR3 size: 14 residues. V dropped 3 bases and J dropped 4; count of bases not matched to a gene: 0. CDR3: CASSLDRGKNIQYF. Here the CDR3 DNA reads TGTGCCAGCAGCTTGGACAGGGGGAAAAACATTCAGTACTTC.

This clonotype was seen a few times. The chain couples TRBV29-1 to TRBJ2-1, with TRBD1 matching over 9 bases. With V trimmed by 1 base and J by 8 bases, 15 bases remained unmatched. Germline CDR1 SQVTM, CDR2 ANQGSEA. This CDR3 has 17 amino acids. CDR3 bases: TGCAGCGTTGAAGGAGGAACCGGGACAGGGCCCCACGATGAGCAGTTCTTC. Its translation: CSVEGGTGTGPHDEQFF.

This clonotype has just a few counts. The V call is TRBV7-6, the J call TRBJ2-1; no reliable D call. The CDR3 has 13 amino acids. V was clipped by 3 bases and J by 4 bases, with 7 bases between them. Germline V gene lookup returns CDR1 SGHVS and CDR2 FNYEAQ. CDR3 region: CASSFLEYNEQFF. The CDR3 nucleotides read TGTGCCAGCAGCTTTCTCGAGTACAATGAGCAGTTCTTC.

Concerning this clonotype itself: The germline gene is not matched at one end of the junction; a read error may be the cause. CDR3 region: CSSSGGTVSTNEKLFF. In DNA, the CDR3 is TGTTCCAGCAGCGGGGGGACAGTCTCAACTAATGAAAAACTGTTTTTT. V usage is TRBV7-3 and J usage is TRBJ1-4, with 7 bases identical to TRBD1. In germline, CDR1 is SGHTA, CDR2 FQGTGA. The CDR3 is 16 amino acids.

This clonotype has more than one count but fewer than ten. The J gene is TRBJ2-7, the V gene TRBV7-9; TRBD1 aligns across 7 bases. Germline V lookup: CDR1 SEHNR, CDR2 FQNEAQ (reference sequence). Trimming took 5 bases from V and 2 from J; bases not matched to a gene: 9. The CDR3 sequence is 15 residues long. CDR3 nucleotides: TGTGCCAGCAGCCTCACAGGGGAGTCCCCCTACGAGCAGTACTTC. Encoded protein: CASSLTGESPYEQYF. Using reference TRBV7-9 and TRBJ2-7 for the parts outside the CDR3, the full variable domain is DTGVSQNPRHKITKRGQNVTFRCDPISEHNRLYWYRQTLGQGPEFLTYFQNEAQLEKSRLLSDRFSAERPKGSFSTLEIQRTEQGDSAMYLCASSLTGESPYEQYFGPGTRLTVT.

J is TRBJ2-1 and V is TRBV6-6, with 10 bases that match TRBD1. Germline trimming cut 8 bases from V and 1 base from J; bases unmatched to any gene: 5. Germline V lookup: CDR1 MNHNY, CDR2 SVGAGI (reference sequence). The CDR3 is 15 amino acids. CDR3 in amino acids: CASEAGQGSYNEQFF. CDR3 DNA: TGTGCCAGCGAAGCGGGACAGGGGTCCTACAATGAGCAGTTCTTC.

This clonotype was seen at least ten times. The chain combines TRBV12-3 or TRBV12-4 with TRBJ2-1, with 7 nucleotides matching TRBD2. V was pared by 3 bases and J by 0 bases, with 2 bases of the junction left unmatched. The CDR3 totals 15 residues. The CDR3 protein is CASSFASGSYNEQFF. CDR3 coding DNA: TGTGCCAGCAGTTTTGCTAGCGGCTCCTACAATGAGCAGTTCTTC.

This clonotype showed up just a few times. The genes are TRBV11-2 and TRBJ2-1; 13 bases fit TRBD2. The V and J ends lost 2 bases and 5 bases, in that order; junction bases with no gene match: 9. The CDR3 covers 18 residues. Germline V lookup: CDR1 SGHAT, CDR2 FQNNGV. The CDR3 reads CASSLKPPLAGGNNEQFF. In DNA, the CDR3 is TGTGCCAGCAGCTTAAAGCCCCCACTAGCGGGGGGGAACAATGAGCAGTTCTTC.

This clonotype has more than one count but fewer than ten. The V gene is TRBV7-2, the J gene TRBJ2-7, with 12 bases lining up with TRBD2. The V gene end was trimmed by 4 bases and the J gene end by 5 bases; junction bases not matched to a gene: 12. Germline V gives CDR1 SGHTA, CDR2 FQGNSA. The CDR3 has 17 residues. The CDR3 DNA reads TGTGCCAGCAGCTCGCCCTACCGACTAGCGGGGGTAAACGAGCAGTACTTC. Protein product: CASSSPYRLAGVNEQYF.

The chain recombines TRBV30 with TRBJ2-1; weak D call: TRBD1 (5 bases). Germline V gives CDR1 GTSNPN, CDR2 SVGIG (reference sequence). Trimming removed 5 bases from V and 2 bases from J, with 10 bases in between. The CDR3 has 13 amino acids. In nucleotides, the CDR3 is TGTGCCTGGGACAGCCGAACCTACAATGAGCAGTTCTTC. Amino acids: CAWDSRTYNEQFF.

This clonotype was detected only once. The chain recombines TRBV11-2 with TRBJ1-1; 7 bases are a match to TRBD1. Losses at the gene ends were 5 bases for V and 1 base for J; bases not matched to a gene: 16. The CDR3 loop spans 18 amino acids. Germline CDR1 SGHAT, CDR2 FQNNGV. The CDR3 region is CASSHSLKNDRENTEAFF. The CDR3, as DNA: TGTGCCAGCAGCCACAGCCTTAAAAACGACAGGGAGAACACTGAAGCTTTCTTT.